Following are 22 T cell receptor beta chains from one sample sequenced in a study of persistence of HIV-infected CD4 T cells. The libraries were made with immunoSEQ version 4 in survey mode. Profiled with immunoSEQ multiplex PCR; TCRdb holds only in-frame clones, not every one. Here the sample spans thousands of clones, around 82% being singletons. Overlapping HIV-1 Gag 15-mer peptides at approximately 0.96 ug per peptide per mL were used. Responding CD4+ T cells were sorted by upregulation of both CD40 ligand and CD69. Antigen specificity for these receptors is unknown. The sample here was CD4+ T cells sorted from PBMCs after roughly 18-hour stimulation, taken from a patient who received antiretroviral therapy. These receptors were collected from an adult woman with HIV who was CMV-seropositive.

This chain connects TRBV19 to TRBJ1-2; weak D call: TRBD1 (6 bases). The CDR3 is made up of 15 amino acids. The V and J ends lost 7 bases and 4 bases respectively, with 19 bases between them. CDR1 is LNHDA and CDR2 is SQIVND in the germline V gene (reference sequence). The CDR3 region is CASKDGQIRSYGYTF. The CDR3 region has the DNA TGTGCCAGTAAGGACGGACAGATCCGATCCTATGGCTACACCTTC.

The chain links TRBV18 to TRBJ1-2; D may be TRBD1 (5 bases). Germline V gene data show CDR1 as KGHSH and CDR2 as LQKENI. Trimming took off 8 bases at V and 4 bases at J, with 17 bases between the two ends. This CDR3 is built from 14 residues. The CDR3 nucleotides are TGTGCCAGCACTACTGGACAACGTGGCTATGGCTACACCTTC. Protein sequence: CASTTGQRGYGYTF.

The chain joins TRBV9 to TRBJ2-3, with a possible D match to TRBD1 (5 bases). The V gene's germline CDR1 is SGDLS and CDR2 YYNGEE. Trimming cost V 0 bases and J 6 bases, with 14 bases left between them. The CDR3 has 15 residues. The CDR3 spells CASSVVTEAGDTQYF. The DNA of the CDR3 is TGTGCCAGCAGCGTAGTAACCGAAGCAGGGGATACGCAGTATTTT.

The chain recombines TRBV5-4 with TRBJ1-1; TRBD1 is a possible D gene (6 bases). Germline V gives CDR1 SGHNT, CDR2 YYREEE (reference sequence). The CDR3 extends over 15 amino acids. Trimming took 6 bases from V and 7 from J, leaving 22 bases between them. CDR3: CASNLKGGALGEAFF. The CDR3 nucleotides read TGTGCCAGCAACTTAAAGGGGGGGGCGTTGGGTGAAGCTTTCTTT.

The chain carries TRBV7-9 and TRBJ2-7; 10 bases line up with TRBD1. Per germline, CDR1 SEHNR and CDR2 FQNEAQ (reference sequence). The junction had 2 bases not matched to a gene; V was cut back by 5 bases and J by 4 bases. CDR3 length: 13 residues. The CDR3 DNA is TGTGCCAGCAGCCGGACAGGGGGTTACGAGCAGTACTTC. It translates to CASSRTGGYEQYF.

The rearrangement joins TRBV18 to TRBJ2-1; 15 nucleotides match TRBD2. Germline CDR1 KGHSH, CDR2 LQKENI. After removal of 2 bases from V and 7 bases from J, the junction contained 0 bases not matched to a gene. CDR3 length equals 15 residues. The CDR3 DNA is TGTGCCAGCTCACCAGGGACTAGCGGGAGGAATGAGCAGTTCTTC. Its protein is CASSPGTSGRNEQFF.

The genes are TRBV9 and TRBJ1-1, with no clear D. Trimming removed 4 bases at V and 5 bases at J, with 9 bases between. Germline assignment: CDR1 SGDLS and CDR2 YYNGEE. This CDR3 has 12 residues. This chain's CDR3 is CASSLQGTEAFF. The CDR3 DNA follows: TGTGCCAGCAGCTTGCAAGGTACTGAAGCTTTCTTT. Filled out from reference TRBV9 and TRBJ1-1, the complete variable domain reads DSGVTQTPKHLITATGQRVTLRCSPRSGDLSVYWYQQSLDQGLQFLIQYYNGEERAKGNILERFSAQQFPDLHSELNLSSLELGDSALYFCASSLQGTEAFFGQGTRLTVV.

The chain links TRBV5-1 to TRBJ2-1; 8 bases fit TRBD2. The CDR3 length is 15 residues. Trimming cost V 6 bases and J 0 bases; bases outside gene matches: 5. Germline loops: CDR1 SGHRS, CDR2 YFSETQ. In DNA, the CDR3 is TGCGCCAGCACTGCAGGGACTAGCTCCTACAATGAGCAGTTCTTC. Encoded protein: CASTAGTSSYNEQFF.

The chain recombines TRBV6-5 with TRBJ1-1; D uncertain. V dropped 7 bases and J dropped 11 bases, with 20 bases sitting between them. The CDR3 sequence is 13 residues long. The germline V gene has CDR1 MNHEY and CDR2 SVGAGI. CDR3: CASTKPGAARAFF. The CDR3 nucleotides are TGTGCCAGCACCAAACCCGGCGCGGCCCGGGCTTTCTTT.

This chain links TRBV20-1 with TRBJ2-7, with 7 bases fitting TRBD2. After removal of 4 bases from V and 5 bases from J, the junction contained 2 bases not matched to a gene. The CDR3 runs to 11 residues. Per germline, CDR1 DFQATT and CDR2 SNEGSKA (reference sequence). CDR3 protein: CSAKGGDEQYF. CDR3 in DNA: TGCAGTGCTAAGGGAGGGGACGAGCAGTACTTC.

The J gene is TRBJ2-3, the V gene TRBV30; D possibly corresponds to TRBD1 (6 bases). Deletions cut 4 bases from V and 0 bases from J, with 11 bases between. The germline V gene has CDR1 GTSNPN and CDR2 SVGIG (reference sequence). CDR3 size: 14 residues. The CDR3 DNA is TGTGCCTGGATGAAGGGGGTAAGCACAGATACGCAGTATTTT. It codes for CAWMKGVSTDTQYF.

This clone was picked up one time. Other DNA sequences in this sample translate to the same CDR3. The J gene is TRBJ2-7, the V gene TRBV27; possibly TRBD1 or TRBD2 for D (5 bases each). This CDR3 contains 13 residues. Germline V lookup: CDR1 MNHEY, CDR2 SMNVEV (reference sequence). The V end lost 3 bases, the J end lost 2 bases, and 8 bases lay between the germline ends. This CDR3 is CASSLGPAYEQYF. CDR3 bases: TGTGCCAGCAGTTTGGGACCGGCCTACGAGCAGTACTTC.

This clone was seen more than once but under ten times. The CDR3 nucleotides read TGTGCCAGCAGCCGGGGGAGCGGACAGGGACGAGTCTCTGGAAACACCATATATTTT. It translates to CASSRGSGQGRVSGNTIYF. V usage is TRBV7-7 and J usage is TRBJ1-3, with TRBD1 identical over 8 bases. This CDR3 is built from 19 residues. The V gene's germline CDR1 is SSHAT and CDR2 FNYEAQ (reference sequence). After removal of 5 bases from V and 0 bases from J, the junction contained 15 bases not matched to a gene.

This clone came up a few times. The rearrangement links TRBV28 to TRBJ2-7; D may be TRBD2 (5 bases). Germline assignment: CDR1 MDHEN and CDR2 SYDVKM. Trimming took off 6 bases at V and 4 bases at J, with 16 bases between the two ends. The CDR3 has 14 amino acids. CDR3 in amino acids: CASRWTDGVYEQYF. CDR3 nucleotides: TGTGCCAGCAGGTGGACTGACGGGGTTTACGAGCAGTACTTC.

The V and J genes are TRBV7-3 and TRBJ1-6; D is unresolved. Germline V gene data show CDR1 as SGHTA and CDR2 as FQGTGA. The CDR3 length is 16 residues. Trimming cost V 0 bases and J 6 bases, with 12 bases left between them. The CDR3 protein is CASSLTGPEANSPLHF. For the CDR3, the DNA is TGTGCCAGCAGCTTAACAGGACCAGAGGCTAATTCACCCCTCCACTTT.

V is TRBV7-2 and J is TRBJ1-2; TRBD1 might be the D (5 bases). Trimming took off 3 bases at V and 4 bases at J, with 18 bases between the two ends. From germline, CDR1 is SGHTA and CDR2 FQGNSA. This CDR3 region has 16 residues. The CDR3: CASSLGVWTGSYGYTF. DNA of the CDR3: TGTGCCAGCAGCTTGGGGGTTTGGACGGGGAGCTATGGCTACACCTTC. The complete variable domain, with remaining parts taken from reference TRBV7-2 and TRBJ1-2, reads GAGVSQSPSNKVTEKGKDVELRCDPISGHTALYWYRQSLGQGLEFLIYFQGNSAPDKSGLPSDRFSAERTGGSVSTLTIQRTQQEDSAVYLCASSLGVWTGSYGYTFGSGTRLTVV.

V gene TRBV9 combines with J gene TRBJ1-5, with a weak D call TRBD1 (5 bases). CDR1 SGDLS and CDR2 YYNGEE come from the germline V gene. V was shortened by 2 bases and J by 7 bases, with 16 bases between the two germline ends. The CDR3 runs to 15 residues. This chain's CDR3 is CASSVGVGLGQPQHF. DNA for the CDR3: TGTGCCAGCAGCGTGGGGGTAGGGCTGGGCCAGCCCCAGCATTTT.

The V gene is TRBV5-1, the J gene TRBJ1-1, with unresolved D. V lost 1 base, J lost 0 bases, and 10 bases lay in between. The germline gives CDR1 SGHRS, CDR2 YFSETQ. The CDR3 is 15 amino acids. The CDR3 protein is CASSLSTPLNTEAFF. In DNA, the CDR3 is TGCGCCAGCAGCTTGTCCACACCATTGAACACTGAAGCTTTCTTT.

CDR3 amino acids: CASSPAGKENIQYF. Here the CDR3 DNA reads TGTGCCAGCTCACCAGCAGGGAAGGAAAACATTCAGTACTTC. The gene calls are TRBV18 and TRBJ2-4, with D maybe TRBD1 (5 bases). The CDR3 extends over 14 amino acids. Per the germline V gene, CDR1 is KGHSH and CDR2 is LQKENI. V was shortened by 2 bases and J by 5 bases, with 10 bases between the two germline ends.

The chain links TRBV6-4 to TRBJ1-1; maybe TRBD1 (5 bases). Germline V gene data show CDR1 as MRHNA and CDR2 as SNTAGT. Trimming stripped 0 bases from V and 5 bases from J, with 10 bases between. The CDR3 has 14 residues. The CDR3 DNA reads TGTGCCAGCAGTGACTCGAGCCGGGGGACTGAAGCTTTCTTT. Protein: CASSDSSRGTEAFF.

The rearrangement links TRBV5-4 to TRBJ1-6; 12 bases map to TRBD1. This CDR3 contains 16 residues. CDR1 SGHNT and CDR2 YYREEE come from the germline V gene (reference sequence). Trimming removed 5 bases from V and 9 bases from J; junction bases left unmatched: 9. In DNA, the CDR3 is TGTGCCAGCAGACTGGGACAGGGGGCGCCTGGTTCACCCCTCCACTTT. Encoded protein: CASRLGQGAPGSPLHF.

The chain joins TRBV24-1 to TRBJ2-1; D is tentatively TRBD1 or TRBD2 (5 bases each). Germline V CDR1 and CDR2: KGHDR, SFDVKD. Trimming took 0 bases from V and 7 from J, leaving 15 bases between them. The length of the CDR3 is 16 residues. CDR3 in DNA: TGTGCCACCAGTGATTTGGGGGGAGCACCAGGGAATGAGCAGTTCTTC. Protein: CATSDLGGAPGNEQFF.